This TCR beta chain was identified during a study of T cell responses to AZD1222 COVID-19 vaccine. General study points: There were mostly white British donors and more females than males, and clonal diversity was possibly underestimated.

As regards this clone: Its target is unknown.

TCRdb's copy holds only in-frame clones and misses some; the assay was immunoSEQ multiplex PCR. The sample consists of 100,000 or so clones, roughly nine tenths of them appearing once. Trimming shortened V by 1 base and J by 0 bases, and 5 bases separated the two germline ends. Germline V gene sequence: CDR1 SGHDT, CDR2 YYEEEE. CDR3 length: 14 amino acids. The TCR comes from an adult in good health. This sequence joins TRBV5-6 and TRBJ1-3; D is unclear. The sequences come from peripheral blood, collected on day 0 of AZD1222 vaccination. This chain's CDR3 is CASSLPGSGNTIYF. In DNA, the CDR3 is TGTGCCAGCAGCTTGCCAGGCTCTGGAAACACCATATATTTT.